This T cell receptor beta chain was identified in a study of blood T cell repertoires in COVID-19. Whole-study context: The samples span acute and convalescent COVID-19 from the United States, Italy and Spain.

The CDR3 runs 14 residues. CDR1 and CDR2 (germline): SGHRS, YFSETQ. J was trimmed by 0 bases and V by 4 bases; bases with no gene match: 3. Authors' processing steps: Reference gene primer amplification in the assay estimated nucleated cell counts. Sequenced by immunoSEQ multiplex PCR; TCRdb stores in-frame clones only, minus some. Clonal size and the V and J genes are those of that table, whereas D and trimming came from the DNA. The top ten clones hold 5.4% of a sample with about 140,000 clones, approximately 86% of them seen once. The rearrangement joins TRBV5-1 to TRBJ2-5; 7 nucleotides line up with TRBD1. The receptor comes from a human donor in a cohort sampled during active COVID-19. Sequencing was performed on peripheral blood. The CDR3 sequence: CASSQQGNQETQYF. For the CDR3, the DNA is TGCGCCAGCAGCCAACAGGGGAACCAAGAGACCCAGTACTTC.